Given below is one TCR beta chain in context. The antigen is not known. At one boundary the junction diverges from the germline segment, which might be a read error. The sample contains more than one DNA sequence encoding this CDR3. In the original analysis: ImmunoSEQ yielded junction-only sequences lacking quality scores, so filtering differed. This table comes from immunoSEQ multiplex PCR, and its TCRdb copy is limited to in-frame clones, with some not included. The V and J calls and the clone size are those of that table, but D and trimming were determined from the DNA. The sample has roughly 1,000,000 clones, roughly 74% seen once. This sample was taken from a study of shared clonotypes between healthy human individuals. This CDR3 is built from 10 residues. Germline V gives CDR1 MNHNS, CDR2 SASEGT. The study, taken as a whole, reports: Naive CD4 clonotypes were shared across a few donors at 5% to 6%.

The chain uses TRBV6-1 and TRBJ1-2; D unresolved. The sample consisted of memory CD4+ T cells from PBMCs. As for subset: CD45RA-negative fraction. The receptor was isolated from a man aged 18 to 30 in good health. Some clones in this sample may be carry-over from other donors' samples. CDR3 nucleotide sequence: TGTGCCAGCAGTGGCAGGACGGGGTCCTTC. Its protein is CASSGRTGSF.